This T cell receptor (beta chain) stems from a study of PD-1 blockade in classical Hodgkin lymphoma. Study-wide results and caveats: There was a significant rise in CD4+ TCR diversity by C4D1, with no such rise for CD8+.

Sequencing was performed with immunoSEQ multiplex PCR; in TCRdb, only in-frame clones are kept and a portion is missing. The table shows fewer than 7,500 clones, with around three quarters occurring only once. Relapses following autologous stem cell transplantation were seen in all patients, with brentuximab vedotin exposure varying. Turning to this clone: Its antigen is still unknown.

V lost 3 bases, J lost 9 bases, and 21 bases lay in between. This CDR3 is 16 amino acids long. Germline V CDR1 and CDR2: MNHNS, SASEGT. The starting material was peripheral blood mononuclear cells (PBMCs), obtained at baseline. This clonotype was obtained from a human donor with classical Hodgkin lymphoma. V and J are TRBV6-1 and TRBJ2-1; D might be TRBD2 (6 bases). As DNA, the CDR3 is TGTGCCAGCAGTGAGAGGGGAACGGGAGATCGAGGTGAGCAGTTCTTC. This gives the protein CASSERGTGDRGEQFF.